Listed below are T cell receptor beta chains from one sample, sequenced in a study of shared clonotypes between healthy human individuals. Method: immunoSEQ multiplex PCR; TCRdb's copy keeps in-frame clones and lacks some. The data contain 2,500,000 or so clones, just over 90% of them singletons. The sample consisted of naive CD4+ T cells sorted from blood. These receptors were collected from a man younger than 35 in good health. The conserved cysteine and the conserved F or W are not part of the CDR3 here. Fields, in order: V gene, CDR3 protein.

v_call: TRBV7-2; cdr3_aa: ASSSSRSGNTIY
v_call: TRBV5-6; cdr3_aa: ASSMDRLSYEQY
v_call: TRBV7-2; cdr3_aa: ASSRTPGAAEQY
v_call: TRBV11-2; cdr3_aa: ASSDQGNSYNSPLH
v_call: TRBV28; cdr3_aa: ASSGLAGPGPHEQY
v_call: TRBV4-1; cdr3_aa: ASSQNTGGPYEQY
v_call: TRBV10-3; cdr3_aa: AITELAAPHNEQF
v_call: TRBV27; cdr3_aa: ASSLGRAVGGPGEQY
v_call: TRBV5-1; cdr3_aa: ASSLEAGTSTDTQY
v_call: TRBV6-5; cdr3_aa: ASRGTRKNTGELF
v_call: TRBV29-1; cdr3_aa: SSPLRGTDTQY
v_call: TRBV27; cdr3_aa: ASSFPSGQGRTGELF
v_call: TRBV6-1; cdr3_aa: ASSEAHLAGVEQF
v_call: TRBV2; cdr3_aa: ASVSSGNTIY
v_call: TRBV9; cdr3_aa: ASSPVGGGPSDTQY
v_call: TRBV28; cdr3_aa: ASSPSSGGAYGKETQY
v_call: TRBV18; cdr3_aa: ASSETGHNQPQH
v_call: TRBV7-2; cdr3_aa: ASSSGLAGSRGANVLT
v_call: TRBV28; cdr3_aa: ASSLGQGAQGEQY
v_call: TRBV9; cdr3_aa: ASSELAGSSYEQY
v_call: TRBV5-1; cdr3_aa: ASSDGRLNTEAF
v_call: TRBV6-1; cdr3_aa: ASTRDRVGGYT
v_call: TRBV9; cdr3_aa: ASSKHLAGENTGELF
v_call: TRBV7-9; cdr3_aa: ASSLIGEIETQY
v_call: TRBV10-3; cdr3_aa: AISGTGNTDTQY
v_call: TRBV27; cdr3_aa: ASSLSRGIAEAF
v_call: TRBV28; cdr3_aa: ASVSTRTEAF
v_call: TRBV6-5; cdr3_aa: ASSRGQEKGNTIY
v_call: TRBV5-1; cdr3_aa: ASTLRGGSQETQY
v_call: TRBV5-1; cdr3_aa: ASSLGTHEGDTQY
v_call: TRBV10-1; cdr3_aa: ASSESSGGLYNEQF
v_call: TRBV11-2; cdr3_aa: ASSLSGGGITGELF
v_call: TRBV27; cdr3_aa: ASRRRVDNSPLH
v_call: TRBV5-1; cdr3_aa: ASSSGGAVETQY
v_call: TRBV18; cdr3_aa: ASSPGQENSRD
v_call: TRBV2; cdr3_aa: ASRVGGPAF
v_call: TRBV11-1; cdr3_aa: ASSPWDRVYEQY
v_call: TRBV7-7; cdr3_aa: ASSPGQGDGDTQY
v_call: TRBV28; cdr3_aa: ASSPVGRGIETQY
v_call: TRBV7-2; cdr3_aa: ASSLSSWTGETQY
v_call: TRBV13; cdr3_aa: ASSFLSGRAHGELF
v_call: TRBV29-1; cdr3_aa: SVAGFDTQY
v_call: TRBV18; cdr3_aa: ASSPGGGVFEAF
v_call: TRBV7-6; cdr3_aa: ASSDRVEDTEAF